This T cell receptor (beta chain) was sequenced in a study of blood T cell repertoires in COVID-19. Trimming left V 5 bases short and J 4 bases short, with 11 bases between. The germline CDR1 and CDR2 sequences are LNHDA and SQIVND (reference sequence). The CDR3 is made up of 13 amino acids. In the study's own analysis: Amplification of reference gene primers was used by the study to estimate nucleated cell counts. Produced via immunoSEQ multiplex PCR; TCRdb's table is partial and in-frame only. The DNA was the basis for D and trimming; V, J and clone size are from that table. The table includes 200,000 or so clones, roughly nine tenths detected once.

This chain links TRBV19 with TRBJ1-2; D is unresolved. The TCR originated in a man aged 55-75 years who had recovered from COVID-19. The material sequenced was peripheral blood. CDR3 nucleotides: TGTGCCAGTAGTCTTTTAGGACTCTATGGCTACACCTTC. This codes for CASSLLGLYGYTF.